Listed below are T cell receptor beta chains from one sample, sequenced in a study of identical twins. TCRdb ran MiXCR on the 5' RACE reads and lists one entry per CDR3 protein. The sample includes roughly 540,000 distinct CDR3 sequences, approximately 22% of them seen just once. This sample also appeared in a second study, on T cells expressing NK-cell markers.

Sequencing used CD4+ T cells sorted from blood. These receptors all come from a woman aged 18-29 years in good health. CDR3s include the opening cysteine and the closing phenylalanine or tryptophan. D genes are given only for firm matches. A clone size is listed for some rows: how often the clone was seen (once, few, many), or a class if it is expanded.

size	V	J	D	DNA	CDR3
many	TRBV12-3/TRBV12-4	TRBJ1-1	NA	TGTGCCAGCAGTTTCTCATCGAGGGCTTTCTTT	CASSFSSRAFF
NA	TRBV6-1	TRBJ1-1	NA	TGTGCCAGCAGGCCCCCCCCGACGGGAGGAGGAACTGAAGCTTTCTTT	CASRPPPTGGGTEAFF
NA	TRBV9	TRBJ2-7	NA	TGTGCCAGCAGCACGGGACAAGGATCGTACGAGCAGTACTTC	CASSTGQGSYEQYF
NA	TRBV5-5	TRBJ2-2	TRBD2	TGTGCCAGCAGCACTAGCGGGGACTACACCGGGGAGCTGTTTTTT	CASSTSGDYTGELFF
few	TRBV20-1	TRBJ2-7	NA	TGCAGTGCTAGAAGGCCTACGACAGCCTACGAGCAGTACTTC	CSARRPTTAYEQYF
NA	TRBV20-1	TRBJ1-1	TRBD1	TGCAGTGCTAGACCGACCGGGACAGTGAACACTGAAGCTTTCTTT	CSARPTGTVNTEAFF
NA	TRBV12-3/TRBV12-4	TRBJ1-2	NA	TGTGCCAGCAGTTTGGCCCTCTCCAACTATGGCTACACCTTC	CASSLALSNYGYTF
few	TRBV6-1	TRBJ1-2	TRBD1	TGTGCCAGCCGAAGGGGACAGGAGGACTATGGCTACACCTTC	CASRRGQEDYGYTF
NA	TRBV11-2	TRBJ1-5	NA	TGTGCCAGCAGCTTAGGGATTAAGGGCGGGAGCAATCAGCCCCAGCATTTT	CASSLGIKGGSNQPQHF
NA	TRBV20-1	TRBJ1-2	NA	TGCAGTGCTAGGCGGGGGGGTCGTGGCTATGGCTACACCTTC	CSARRGGRGYGYTF
NA	TRBV18	TRBJ1-1	NA	TGTGCCAGCTGCTACACAGCCGACACTGAAGCTTTCTTT	CASCYTADTEAFF
NA	TRBV9	TRBJ2-3	TRBD2	TGTGCCAGCAGCCCACTAGGACTAGCGGGCACAGATACGCAGTATTTT	CASSPLGLAGTDTQYF
few	TRBV5-1	TRBJ1-6	NA	TGCGCCAGCAGCTTGCCTTGGTGGGGTTCACCCCTCCACTTT	CASSLPWWGSPLHF
few	TRBV28	TRBJ1-5	TRBD1	TGTGCCAGCAGTTTGACCGTCCAGGGGGGCCATCAGCCCCAGCATTTT	CASSLTVQGGHQPQHF
few	TRBV7-2	TRBJ1-1	NA	TGTGCCAGCAGACTACAGATGAACACTGAAGCTTTCTTT	CASRLQMNTEAFF
many	TRBV6-5	TRBJ1-2	NA	TGTGCCAGCAGTTACGACAGGAACTATGGCTACACCTTC	CASSYDRNYGYTF
NA	TRBV20-1	TRBJ2-7	TRBD1	TGCAGTGCTAGCGGCCCAACAGGGGTCAACGAGCAGTACTTC	CSASGPTGVNEQYF
NA	TRBV7-2	TRBJ2-3	TRBD2	TGTGCCAGCAGCCCCTCCGGGACTAGGGAATATACGCAGTATTTT	CASSPSGTREYTQYF
few	TRBV7-2	TRBJ2-1	NA	TGTGCCAGCAGCTTATGGGAGGATACCTACAATGAGCAGTTCTTC	CASSLWEDTYNEQFF
NA	TRBV5-5	TRBJ1-1	NA	TGTGCCAGCAGCTTGATGGGGACCGAGACTGAAGCTTTCTTT	CASSLMGTETEAFF
NA	TRBV20-1	TRBJ2-3	NA	TGCAGTGCAGACCTCTCTAGCACAGATACGCAGTATTTT	CSADLSSTDTQYF
few	TRBV20-1	TRBJ2-5	TRBD1	TGCAGTTTAGACAGGGGGAAGACCCAGTACTTC	CSLDRGKTQYF
once	TRBV25-1	TRBJ2-1	TRBD2	TGTGCCAGCACTTCTAGCGGGAGCTCCTACAATGAGCAGTTCTTC	CASTSSGSSYNEQFF
many	TRBV5-1	TRBJ1-1	NA	TGCGCCAGCAGCTTGGTCGAGGGCGAAGCTTTCTTT	CASSLVEGEAFF
few	TRBV29-1	TRBJ2-5	NA	TGCAGCGTTTCGGCCGGGATCCAAGAGACCCAGTACTTC	CSVSAGIQETQYF
NA	TRBV12-3/TRBV12-4	TRBJ1-1	NA	TGTGCCAGCAGCCGGGGGGAGGGAGCTTTCTTT	CASSRGEGAFF
few	TRBV5-1	TRBJ2-1	TRBD1	TGCGCCAGCAGACAAGGACAGGCCCTCCATGAGCAGTTCTTC	CASRQGQALHEQFF
few	TRBV6-5	TRBJ1-2	TRBD1	TGTGCCAGCAGTTACGACAGGGGATTTGGGGGCTACACCTTC	CASSYDRGFGGYTF
NA	TRBV12-3/TRBV12-4	TRBJ1-1	TRBD1	TGTGCCAGCAGTTTACGACAGGGATGGGGCACTGAAGCTTTCTTT	CASSLRQGWGTEAFF
few	TRBV12-3/TRBV12-4	TRBJ1-5	NA	TGTGCCAGCAGTTTGTGGCAGAGCAATCAGCCCCAGCATTTT	CASSLWQSNQPQHF
NA	TRBV12-3/TRBV12-4	TRBJ2-1	NA	TGTGCCAGCAGGACCCTGGGGGATGAGCAGTTCTTC	CASRTLGDEQFF
few	TRBV5-1	TRBJ1-2	NA	TGCGCCAGCAGCATAACAGGGAGGGTAGAAGGCTACACCTTC	CASSITGRVEGYTF
few	TRBV20-1	TRBJ2-3	TRBD2	TGCAGTGCTAGGACGGCGGGAGTGAGTTTCACAGATACGCAGTATTTT	CSARTAGVSFTDTQYF
few	TRBV6-1	TRBJ1-6	NA	TGTGCCAGCAGTCAACGAGGGGGGACTTCACCCCTCCACTTT	CASSQRGGTSPLHF
NA	TRBV7-3	TRBJ2-7	NA	TGTGCCAGCGCCGGAGGCGTGGGACGCGAGCAGTACTTC	CASAGGVGREQYF
NA	TRBV12-3/TRBV12-4	TRBJ2-1	NA	TGTGCCAGCAGTTTAGTGGCACTACCTGACCGCAATGAGCAGTTCTTC	CASSLVALPDRNEQFF
NA	TRBV20-1	TRBJ1-2	NA	TGCAGTGCTACGGGCGGAGAATACTATTATGGCTACACCTTC	CSATGGEYYYGYTF
NA	TRBV12-3/TRBV12-4	TRBJ1-6	NA	TGTGCCAGCAGTTTAGGGCGACTCTCCTATAATTCACCCCTCCACTTT	CASSLGRLSYNSPLHF
few	TRBV6-1	TRBJ1-5	NA	TGTGCCAGCAGTCGATCAGCCTCCCAAGATCAGCCCCAGCATTTT	CASSRSASQDQPQHF
NA	TRBV20-1	TRBJ2-1	TRBD2	TGCAGTGCTTCCGGGACTAGCCAGTTCTTC	CSASGTSQFF